Listed below are T cell receptor beta chains from one sample, sequenced in a study of beta chain features in type 1 diabetes. Profiled with immunoSEQ multiplex PCR; TCRdb holds only in-frame clones, not every one. The table includes a few hundred thousand clones, about 15% detected once. Sequenced input: naive CD4+ T cells from blood. The receptor source for this set is a man aged 18 to 30 with type 1 diabetes. Each CDR3 is given with its conserved first and last residue. The D gene is left open where the match is weak. Where a row states a size, it is once, few, many or the class of an expanded clone; other rows omit it.

CDR3: CASREGQGKDTEAFF
DNA: TGTGCCAGCAGGGAAGGACAGGGGAAAGACACTGAAGCTTTCTTT
D: TRBD1
V: TRBV27
size: few
J: TRBJ1-1

CDR3: CASSSGQGSNQPQHF
DNA: TGTGCCAGCAGTTCGGGACAGGGCTCTAATCAGCCCCAGCATTTT
D: TRBD1
V: TRBV7-9
size: .
J: TRBJ1-5

CDR3: CASSPARGDYGYTF
DNA: TGTGCCAGCTCACCCGCCAGGGGGGACTATGGCTACACCTTC
D: TRBD1
V: TRBV18
size: .
J: TRBJ1-2

CDR3: CAIGQGSGANVLTF
DNA: TGTGCCATCGGACAGGGGTCTGGGGCCAACGTCCTGACTTTC
D: TRBD1
V: TRBV10-3
size: .
J: TRBJ2-6

CDR3: CASSYGATSLEQYF
DNA: TGTGCCAGCAGTTACGGTGCCACTTCACTCGAGCAGTACTTC
D: .
V: TRBV6-6
size: .
J: TRBJ2-7

CDR3: CATSRSGGFGETQYF
DNA: TGTGCCACCAGCAGATCCGGGGGTTTCGGAGAGACCCAGTACTTC
D: .
V: TRBV15
size: few
J: TRBJ2-5

CDR3: CASRPGQIYEQYF
DNA: TGTGCCAGCAGGCCGGGACAGATATACGAGCAGTACTTC
D: TRBD1
V: TRBV6-1
size: .
J: TRBJ2-7

CDR3: CASSLAWDSALGPQYF
DNA: TGTGCCAGCAGCTTAGCCTGGGACAGCGCACTTGGGCCCCAGTACTTC
D: TRBD1
V: TRBV7-2
size: few
J: TRBJ2-5

CDR3: CASSPLTSASVDNEQFF
DNA: TGTGCCAGCTCACCACTTACTTCGGCTAGCGTGGACAATGAGCAGTTCTTC
D: .
V: TRBV18
size: .
J: TRBJ2-1

CDR3: CASSQDGRGPQHF
DNA: TGCGCCAGCAGCCAAGACGGGAGGGGGCCCCAGCATTTT
D: .
V: TRBV4-3
size: .
J: TRBJ1-5

CDR3: CASSPNPGLAGVGYEQYF
DNA: TGTGCCAGCTCACCAAACCCGGGACTAGCGGGAGTTGGGTACGAGCAGTACTTC
D: TRBD2
V: TRBV18
size: .
J: TRBJ2-7

CDR3: CASRESSGSSGTDTQYF
DNA: TGTGCCAGTCGTGAAAGCTCGGGGAGTTCGGGGACAGATACGCAGTATTTT
D: .
V: TRBV19
size: few
J: TRBJ2-3

CDR3: CAWSRRLGSYEQYF
DNA: TGTGCCTGGAGTCGCAGACTAGGCTCCTACGAGCAGTACTTC
D: .
V: TRBV30
size: .
J: TRBJ2-7

CDR3: CASSLQGLSTDTQYF
DNA: TGTGCCAGCAGCCTACAGGGTCTCAGCACAGATACGCAGTATTTT
D: .
V: TRBV11-3
size: few
J: TRBJ2-3

CDR3: CASSPALSGQGYEQYF
DNA: TGTGCCAGCTCACCGGCTTTGTCAGGGCAGGGCTACGAGCAGTACTTC
D: .
V: TRBV18
size: .
J: TRBJ2-7

CDR3: CSGSGTGKANTEAFF
DNA: TGCAGCGGCTCCGGGACAGGAAAAGCGAACACTGAAGCTTTCTTT
D: TRBD1
V: TRBV29-1
size: few
J: TRBJ1-1

CDR3: CASSWTGTGGYNEQFF
DNA: TGTGCCAGCAGCTGGACCGGGACAGGGGGATACAATGAGCAGTTCTTC
D: TRBD1
V: TRBV7-2
size: .
J: TRBJ2-1

CDR3: CASSRGAGELFF
DNA: TGTGCCAGCAGCCGCGGTGCCGGGGAGCTGTTTTTT
D: .
V: TRBV2
size: few
J: TRBJ2-2

CDR3: CASSLVAGAPGKTQYF
DNA: TGTGCCAGCAGCTTAGTGGCGGGGGCCCCCGGGAAGACCCAGTACTTC
D: .
V: TRBV11-2
size: few
J: TRBJ2-5

CDR3: CAWSLDRGNEKLFF
DNA: TGTGCCTGGAGCCTCGACAGGGGAAATGAAAAACTGTTTTTT
D: TRBD1
V: TRBV30
size: .
J: TRBJ1-4

CDR3: CASSVTVSGTSGDTQYF
DNA: TGTGCCAGCAGCGTCACCGTCTCAGGGACTAGCGGGGATACGCAGTATTTT
D: TRBD2
V: TRBV9
size: .
J: TRBJ2-3

CDR3: CASAPPGQGLTGANVLTF
DNA: TGTGCCAGCGCGCCACCTGGGCAGGGATTAACCGGGGCCAACGTCCTGACTTTC
D: .
V: TRBV19
size: .
J: TRBJ2-6

CDR3: CASSLNSLAGRHEQYF
DNA: TGTGCCAGCAGCTTAAATAGCCTAGCGGGACGCCACGAGCAGTACTTC
D: TRBD2
V: TRBV7-8
size: .
J: TRBJ2-7

CDR3: CASSRWTGSDTQYF
DNA: TGTGCCAGCAGCCGTTGGACAGGGTCAGATACGCAGTATTTT
D: TRBD1
V: TRBV7-9
size: .
J: TRBJ2-3

CDR3: CASSLDRGNTEAFF
DNA: TGCGCCAGCAGCTTAGACAGGGGTAACACTGAAGCTTTCTTT
D: TRBD1
V: TRBV5-1
size: .
J: TRBJ1-1

CDR3: CASSYLAGGGNEQFF
DNA: TGTGCCAGCAGTTACCTAGCGGGGGGAGGCAATGAGCAGTTCTTC
D: TRBD2
V: TRBV6-5
size: .
J: TRBJ2-1

CDR3: CASSPQGLTGELFF
DNA: TGTGCCAGCAGTCCACAGGGCTTGACGGGGGAGCTGTTTTTT
D: .
V: TRBV28
size: few
J: TRBJ2-2

CDR3: CASSYRGEGDTQYF
DNA: TGTGCCAGCAGCTACCGGGGGGAGGGGGATACGCAGTATTTT
D: TRBD2
V: TRBV5-4
size: few
J: TRBJ2-3

CDR3: CASSFSRVGTDTQYF
DNA: TGTGCCAGCAGTTTTAGTCGGGTCGGCACAGATACGCAGTATTTT
D: .
V: TRBV27
size: .
J: TRBJ2-3

CDR3: CASTGAFGYEQYF
DNA: TGTGCCAGCACCGGAGCGTTCGGGTACGAGCAGTACTTC
D: .
V: TRBV28
size: few
J: TRBJ2-7

CDR3: CASSSRGQPQHF
DNA: TGTGCCAGCAGCTCCAGAGGGCAGCCCCAGCATTTT
D: .
V: TRBV7-2
size: few
J: TRBJ1-5

CDR3: CAWSYLQGLVKGDTQYF
DNA: TGTGCCTGGAGTTATCTACAGGGACTAGTCAAAGGTGATACGCAGTATTTT
D: TRBD2
V: TRBV30
size: few
J: TRBJ2-3

CDR3: CASSPTRYTGELFF
DNA: TGTGCCAGCAGTCCCACTAGGTACACCGGGGAGCTGTTTTTT
D: .
V: TRBV27
size: .
J: TRBJ2-2

CDR3: CASSRTGGNYGYTF
DNA: TGTGCCAGCAGCAGGACAGGGGGCAACTATGGCTACACCTTC
D: TRBD1
V: TRBV2
size: few
J: TRBJ1-2

CDR3: CASSVSTSWETQYF
DNA: TGTGCCAGCAGCGTGAGTACTAGCTGGGAGACCCAGTACTTC
D: .
V: TRBV5-4
size: few
J: TRBJ2-5

CDR3: CASSPVALNTEAFF
DNA: TGTGCCAGCTCACCAGTAGCCCTGAACACTGAAGCTTTCTTT
D: .
V: TRBV18
size: .
J: TRBJ1-1

CDR3: CASSLPGGGSYEQYF
DNA: TGTGCCAGCAGTCTCCCAGGGGGAGGATCCTACGAGCAGTACTTC
D: .
V: TRBV28
size: few
J: TRBJ2-7

CDR3: CASSLDRSPNEQFF
DNA: TGTGCCAGCAGCTTAGATCGGAGTCCTAATGAGCAGTTCTTC
D: .
V: TRBV11-2
size: few
J: TRBJ2-1

CDR3: CAAGGGLGETQYF
DNA: TGTGCCGCAGGAGGGGGCCTAGGCGAGACCCAGTACTTC
D: .
V: TRBV30
size: .
J: TRBJ2-5

CDR3: CAWEQGFNQPQHF
DNA: TGTGCCTGGGAACAGGGGTTCAATCAGCCCCAGCATTTT
D: TRBD1
V: TRBV30
size: few
J: TRBJ1-5

CDR3: CASTSGGYNSPLHF
DNA: TGCGCCAGCACCTCAGGGGGCTATAATTCACCCCTCCACTTT
D: TRBD1
V: TRBV5-1
size: few
J: TRBJ1-6

CDR3: CASGSVAGGPDTQYF
DNA: TGTGCCAGCGGGAGCGTAGCGGGAGGGCCAGATACGCAGTATTTT
D: TRBD2
V: TRBV28
size: few
J: TRBJ2-3

CDR3: CASSEGYTDTQYF
DNA: TGTGCCAGCAGTGAAGGCTACACAGATACGCAGTATTTT
D: .
V: TRBV2
size: .
J: TRBJ2-3

CDR3: CASSSRGTNEKLFF
DNA: TGTGCCAGCAGTTCCAGGGGAACTAATGAAAAACTGTTTTTT
D: .
V: TRBV27
size: few
J: TRBJ1-4

CDR3: CASSYLAGVADTQYF
DNA: TGCGCCAGCAGCTACCTAGCGGGAGTTGCAGATACGCAGTATTTT
D: TRBD2
V: TRBV5-1
size: .
J: TRBJ2-3

CDR3: CASSLVSANTGELFF
DNA: TGCGCCAGCAGCTTAGTTAGCGCGAACACCGGGGAGCTGTTTTTT
D: .
V: TRBV5-1
size: .
J: TRBJ2-2

CDR3: CASSLAAGGVSGGANVLTF
DNA: TGTGCCAGCAGCTTAGCTGCAGGGGGAGTATCAGGTGGGGCCAACGTCCTGACTTTC
D: TRBD1
V: TRBV7-2
size: .
J: TRBJ2-6

CDR3: CSVVGIYEQYF
DNA: TGCAGCGTTGTTGGCATCTACGAGCAGTACTTC
D: .
V: TRBV29-1
size: .
J: TRBJ2-7

CDR3: CASSLSRKVGTQYF
DNA: TGTGCCAGCAGCTTAAGTCGTAAAGTCGGGACCCAGTACTTC
D: .
V: TRBV7-2
size: few
J: TRBJ2-5

CDR3: CASSPEIHEQYF
DNA: TGTGCCAGCAGCCCTGAGATCCACGAGCAGTACTTC
D: .
V: TRBV6-6
size: few
J: TRBJ2-7

CDR3: CASSARGQGSTEAFF
DNA: TGTGCCAGCAGCGCCCGGGGACAGGGATCCACTGAAGCTTTCTTT
D: .
V: TRBV21-1
size: .
J: TRBJ1-1